This T cell receptor beta chain was observed in a study of T cells after yellow fever vaccination. V lost 6 bases, J lost 2 bases, and 11 bases stayed unmatched. The CDR3 has 16 amino acids. The V gene's germline CDR1 is SGHRS and CDR2 YFSETQ. A 5'RACE template-switching step, the method used to make TCR cDNA, added a universal primer site and UMIs. A single record per CDR3 protein comes from TCRdb applying MiXCR to the 5' RACE reads. The sample includes 310,000 or so distinct CDR3 sequences, around 3.9% of them seen just once. Overall study results and limits: FACS-sorted repertoires could contain abundant clonotypes contaminating from the bulk population. Subsequent booster samples again held most clones from primary vaccination (around 96% CD4, over 80% CD8).

On this clonotype: Its target is unknown.

This material consisted of PBMCs, taken on the day of the yellow fever booster vaccination. The sequence derives from a young man who received the YFV17D yellow fever vaccine. This rearrangement joins TRBV5-1 to TRBJ2-3, with 8 bases fitting TRBD2. The chain's CDR3 is CASTQDGGAYTDTQYF. The CDR3 DNA is TGCGCCAGCACACAAGACGGGGGGGCCTACACAGATACGCAGTATTTT. The full variable domain, with the rest looked up from reference TRBV5-1 and TRBJ2-3, is KAGVTQTPRYLIKTRGQQVTLSCSPISGHRSVSWYQQTPGQGLQFLFEYFSETQRNKGNFPGRFSGRQFSNSRSEMNVSTLELGDSALYLCASTQDGGAYTDTQYFGPGTRLTVL.